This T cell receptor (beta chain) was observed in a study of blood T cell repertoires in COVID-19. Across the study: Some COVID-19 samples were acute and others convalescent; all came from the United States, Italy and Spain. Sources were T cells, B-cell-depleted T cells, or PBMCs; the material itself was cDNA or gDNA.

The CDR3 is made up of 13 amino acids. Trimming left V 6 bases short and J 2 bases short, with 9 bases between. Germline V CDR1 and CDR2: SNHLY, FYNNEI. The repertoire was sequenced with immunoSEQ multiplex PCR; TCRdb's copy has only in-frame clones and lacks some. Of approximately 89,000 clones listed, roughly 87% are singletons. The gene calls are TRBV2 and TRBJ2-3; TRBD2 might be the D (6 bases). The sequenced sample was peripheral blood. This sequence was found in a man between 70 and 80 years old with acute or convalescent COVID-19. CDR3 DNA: TGTGCCAGCAGCACGGACTACACAGATACGCAGTATTTT. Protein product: CASSTDYTDTQYF.